The next 26 T cell receptor beta chains were all read from a single sample in a study of blood T cell repertoires in COVID-19. Only in-frame clones appear in the TCRdb table, and some are missing; sequencing was by immunoSEQ multiplex PCR. Here the sample spans about 140,000 clones, around nine tenths being singletons. The specimen sequenced was peripheral blood. These receptors were obtained from a human donor in a cohort sampled during active COVID-19.

The sample holds a few counts of this clone. The chain combines TRBV28 with TRBJ2-1; perhaps TRBD2 as D (6 bases). There are 16 residues in the CDR3. V gave up 1 base and J gave up 1 base, with 11 bases separating them. The germline gives CDR1 MDHEN, CDR2 SYDVKM. As DNA, the CDR3 is TGTGCCAGCAGTTTATTGGTCGGGGGTTCCTACAATGAGCAGTTCTTC. Translating it yields CASSLLVGGSYNEQFF.

This clone was observed a single time. The chain is built from TRBV9 and TRBJ2-3; weak D call: TRBD2 (6 bases). The CDR3 length is 13 residues. Germline V gives CDR1 SGDLS, CDR2 YYNGEE. Trimming removed 3 bases at V and 9 bases at J, with 14 bases between. The CDR3 spells CASSDGRSETQYF. As DNA, the CDR3 is TGTGCCAGCAGCGATGGGAGGAGCGAAACGCAGTATTTT.

This clone was counted a single time. This sequence joins TRBV28 and TRBJ1-2, with D perhaps matching TRBD1 (6 bases). The CDR3 consists of 14 residues. V was pared by 0 bases and J by 5 bases, with 10 bases between. The germline V gene encodes CDR1 MDHEN and CDR2 SYDVKM. CDR3 sequence: CASSLWDSLYGYTF. CDR3 DNA: TGTGCCAGCAGTTTATGGGACAGCCTATATGGCTACACCTTC.

The J gene is TRBJ2-1, the V gene TRBV7-3; TRBD2 matches at 7 bases. The junction had 12 bases not matched to a gene; V was cut back by 5 bases and J by 5 bases. The CDR3 extends over 16 amino acids. Germline V CDR1 and CDR2: SGHTA, FQGTGA. The CDR3 loop is CASSPRVAGRNNEQFF. CDR3 in DNA: TGTGCCAGCAGCCCCCGGGTAGCGGGTCGGAACAATGAGCAGTTCTTC.

The chain joins TRBV11-2 to TRBJ2-1; no definite D call. Trimming removed 1 base from V and 0 bases from J, with 7 bases in between. The CDR3 is 15 amino acids. Per germline, CDR1 SGHAT and CDR2 FQNNGV. For the CDR3, the DNA is TGTGCCAGCAGCTTAGTCTGGAGCTCCTACAATGAGCAGTTCTTC. It is translated as CASSLVWSSYNEQFF.

The V gene is TRBV19, the J gene TRBJ1-6, with no clear D. The CDR3 runs to 14 residues. The germline gives CDR1 LNHDA, CDR2 SQIVND (reference sequence). V lost 6 bases and J lost 8, with 14 bases in between. CDR3 DNA: TGTGCCAGTAGACATGAAGGGAGGCATTCACCCCTCCACTTT. Translation gives CASRHEGRHSPLHF.

The chain uses TRBV5-1 and TRBJ1-3; maybe TRBD1 (6 bases). The V and J ends lost 2 bases and 2 bases respectively, with 14 bases between them. Per germline, CDR1 SGHRS and CDR2 YFSETQ. The CDR3 has 16 residues. CDR3 in amino acids: CASSFTPGVPGNTIYF. The CDR3 nucleotides are TGCGCCAGCAGCTTTACCCCAGGGGTGCCTGGAAACACCATATATTTT.

The rearrangement uses TRBV7-2 and TRBJ2-1; D might be TRBD1 (6 bases). Germline CDR1 SGHTA, CDR2 FQGNSA. This CDR3 has 17 residues. V was clipped by 5 bases and J by 0 bases, with 17 bases between them. The CDR3 loop is CASSRTGLQGSYNEQFF. The DNA of the CDR3 is TGTGCCAGCAGCCGCACAGGGCTTCAGGGCTCCTACAATGAGCAGTTCTTC. Based on the CDR3 plus reference TRBV7-2 and TRBJ2-1, the full variable domain is GAGVSQSPSNKVTEKGKDVELRCDPISGHTALYWYRQSLGQGLEFLIYFQGNSAPDKSGLPSDRFSAERTGGSVSTLTIQRTQQEDSAVYLCASSRTGLQGSYNEQFFGPGTRLTVL.

CDR3 in amino acids: CASSLLSTSGDTQYF. CDR3 nucleotides: TGCGCCAGCAGCCTACTATCCACTTCGGGAGATACGCAGTATTTT. The chain has TRBV4-1 and TRBJ2-3; D unclear. The CDR3 is made up of 15 amino acids. The germline V gene has CDR1 MGHRA and CDR2 YSYEKL. V lost 4 bases to trimming and J lost 5 bases, with 16 bases between them.

V gene TRBV3-1 (or the pseudogene TRBV3-2) combines with J gene TRBJ2-7; no clear D. Trimming shortened V by 3 bases and J by 2 bases, and 8 bases separated the two germline ends. CDR1 is LGHDT, CDR2 YNNKEL, per germline (reference sequence). This CDR3 spans 13 amino acids. The CDR3 loop is CASSQPTPYEQYF. The DNA of the CDR3 is TGTGCCAGCAGCCAGCCCACACCCTACGAGCAGTACTTC.

This rearrangement joins TRBV27 to TRBJ2-1, with 8 bases lining up with TRBD1. CDR1 is MNHEY, CDR2 SMNVEV, per germline (reference sequence). The CDR3 length is 15 residues. J gave up 4 bases and V 2 bases, and 4 bases lay outside the gene matches. This CDR3 reads CASSLIQGAYNEQFF. The CDR3 nucleotides are TGTGCCAGCAGTTTAATCCAGGGGGCGTACAATGAGCAGTTCTTC.

The gene calls are TRBV2 and TRBJ2-7, with 9 bases aligning to TRBD1. The CDR3 loop spans 21 amino acids. Unmatched junction bases numbered 26, after V lost 4 bases and J lost 4 bases. Germline assignment: CDR1 SNHLY and CDR2 FYNNEI. This CDR3 reads CASSVSGLAGQGAFGRYEQYF. The DNA for the CDR3 is TGTGCCAGCAGTGTTTCGGGGCTTGCGGGACAGGGCGCTTTTGGCCGATACGAGCAGTACTTC.

The chain has TRBV6-1 and TRBJ2-4; 10 nucleotides align to TRBD1. Per the germline V gene, CDR1 is MNHNS and CDR2 is SASEGT. This CDR3 contains 19 residues. V shed 1 base, J shed 1 base, and the junction held 10 bases outside the gene matches. The chain's CDR3 is CASSEGDRGLPLAKNIQYF. DNA of the CDR3: TGTGCCAGCAGTGAAGGGGACAGGGGTCTTCCTTTGGCCAAAAACATTCAGTACTTC.

The count of this clone is one. The chain combines TRBV6-5 with TRBJ2-7; no reliable D call. Germline assignment: CDR1 MNHEY and CDR2 SVGAGI. The CDR3 extends over 13 amino acids. V lost 6 bases, J lost 0 bases, and 9 bases lay in between. DNA for the CDR3: TGTGCCAGCAGGAGCGCTAGCTCCTACGAGCAGTACTTC. Encoded protein: CASRSASSYEQYF.

This chain links TRBV19 with TRBJ2-1, with D perhaps TRBD2 (5 bases). V lost 3 bases and J lost 12, with 15 bases in between. Germline assignment: CDR1 LNHDA and CDR2 SQIVND (reference sequence). This CDR3 has 13 residues. The CDR3 coding sequence is TGTGCCAGTAGTATTTCTTTTGGGGAGCGGCAGTTCTTC. This sequence encodes CASSISFGERQFF. Looking up the rest from reference TRBV19 and TRBJ2-1 gives the full variable domain: DGGITQSPKYLFRKEGQNVTLSCEQNLNHDAMYWYRQDPGQGLRLIYYSQIVNDFQKGDIAEGYSVSREKKESFPLTVTSAQKNPTAFYLCASSISFGERQFFGPGTRLTVL.

The chain recombines TRBV28 with TRBJ2-1; possible D gene TRBD1, 7 bases. The germline V and J ends were trimmed by 7 bases and 6 bases, with 16 bases remaining between them. Germline CDR1 reads MDHEN; CDR2 reads SYDVKM. This CDR3 is 14 amino acids long. The CDR3 protein is CASIVRGAVNEQFF. The DNA for the CDR3 is TGTGCCAGCATCGTCAGGGGGGCGGTCAATGAGCAGTTCTTC.

This clone was seen a few times. The CDR3 bases are TGCGCCAGCAGTCAATTTAGCGGGGGGGCCAGGAATGAGCAGTTCTTC. Protein product: CASSQFSGGARNEQFF. The genes are TRBV10-2 and TRBJ2-1; 11 nucleotides line up with TRBD2. CDR1 WSHSY and CDR2 SAAADI come from the germline V gene. The V segment lost 5 bases and the J segment 7 bases; nucleotides outside the gene matches: 10. CDR3 length equals 16 residues.

The rearrangement joins TRBV6-1 to TRBJ2-3; 7 positions match TRBD1. CDR1 and CDR2 from the germline V gene are MNHNS and SASEGT. CDR3 length: 15 amino acids. V shed 3 bases and J 1 base; nucleotides not matched to a gene: 4. CDR3 residues: CASSDSGQRTDTQYF. In DNA form, the CDR3 reads TGTGCCAGCAGTGATTCGGGACAGCGCACAGATACGCAGTATTTT.

This clone was recorded only once. CDR3 sequence: CAWSVHSNQANIQYF. CDR3 nucleotide sequence: TGTGCCTGGAGTGTTCACTCGAACCAGGCGAACATTCAGTACTTC. The J gene is TRBJ2-4, the V gene TRBV30; D not certain. Trimming pared 0 bases from V and 7 bases from J, leaving 16 bases between. The V gene's germline CDR1 is GTSNPN and CDR2 SVGIG (reference sequence). There are 15 residues in the CDR3.

The J gene is TRBJ2-7, the V gene TRBV2, with a possible D match to TRBD2 (6 bases). The CDR3 runs 14 residues. Trimming left V 6 bases short and J 1 base short, with 13 bases between. Germline V CDR1 and CDR2: SNHLY, FYNNEI. In DNA form, the CDR3 reads TGTGCCAGCAGGGAACGGGACTTTTCCTACGAGCAGTACTTC. This codes for CASRERDFSYEQYF.

In its sample, this clone was seen a few times. DNA of the CDR3: TGTGCCAGCAGCAGGGGGGACTACCTAGACCAAGAGACCCAGTACTTC. The encoded protein is CASSRGDYLDQETQYF. The chain uses TRBV3-1 (or the pseudogene TRBV3-2) and TRBJ2-5; the D gene is possibly TRBD2 (7 bases). Trimming left V 5 bases short and J 0 bases short, with 16 bases between. Per the germline V gene, CDR1 is LGHDT and CDR2 is YNNKEL (reference sequence). CDR3 length: 16 residues.

This clone is a singleton in its sample. This chain connects TRBV6-5 to TRBJ2-7, with 9 bases identical to TRBD2. The germline CDR1 and CDR2 sequences are MNHEY and SVGAGI. V shed 3 bases and J 6 bases; nucleotides not matched to a gene: 6. CDR3 length equals 14 residues. In DNA form, the CDR3 reads TGTGCCAGCAGTTATCGTAGCGGGAGTCTCGAGCAGTACTTC. Amino acid sequence: CASSYRSGSLEQYF.

This chain joins TRBV2 and TRBJ1-3, with a weak D call TRBD1 (5 bases). V was pared by 5 bases and J by 2 bases, with 7 bases between. Germline CDR1 SNHLY, CDR2 FYNNEI. CDR3 size: 13 residues. The CDR3 reads CASSSDTGNTIYF. The CDR3 DNA follows: TGTGCCAGCAGTTCGGACACTGGAAACACCATATATTTT.

This chain links TRBV3-1 (or the pseudogene TRBV3-2) with TRBJ1-6; D not resolved. CDR1 and CDR2 from the germline V gene are LGHDT and YNNKEL (reference sequence). The CDR3 covers 14 residues. Trimming took off 3 bases at V and 9 bases at J, with 12 bases between the two ends. The chain's CDR3 is CASSQGAAGSPLHF. CDR3 bases: TGTGCCAGCAGCCAGGGAGCGGCAGGTTCACCCCTCCACTTT.

The chain employs TRBV5-5 and TRBJ2-3; 15 nucleotides line up with TRBD2. The CDR3 length is 17 residues. J gave up 0 bases and V 5 bases, and 4 bases lay outside the gene matches. Germline V gives CDR1 SGHKS, CDR2 YYEKEE (reference sequence). The CDR3 here is CASSPGLAGGSTDTQYF. CDR3 nucleotide sequence: TGTGCCAGCAGTCCTGGACTAGCGGGGGGGAGCACAGATACGCAGTATTTT.

In its sample, this clone was seen a few times. J is TRBJ1-1 and V is TRBV6-5; D gene ambiguous. V lost 6 bases, J lost 4 bases, and 15 bases lay in between. The CDR3 extends over 14 amino acids. Germline values: CDR1 MNHEY, CDR2 SVGAGI. CDR3 in DNA: TGTGCCAGCAGCTTGGCGGGTATTGGCACTGAAGCTTTCTTT. Translating gives CASSLAGIGTEAFF.